A single sample gave rise to the 4 T cell receptor beta chains below, sequenced in a study of cytomegalovirus exposure and HLA in healthy donors. In the PCR, 60 Vbeta and 13 Jbeta primers were used. The repertoire was sequenced with immunoSEQ multiplex PCR; TCRdb's copy has only in-frame clones and lacks some. The repertoire includes 150,000 to 200,000 clones, 75% to 80% of them detected once, and roughly 6% sits in the top ten. Sequencing input: PBMCs. Receptors originate from a man aged 35 to 55 in good health and CMV-seropositive.

V gene TRBV19 combines with J gene TRBJ2-3; 10 bases map to TRBD2. Germline V gene sequence: CDR1 LNHDA, CDR2 SQIVND (reference sequence). Germline trimming cut 5 bases from V and 3 bases from J; bases unmatched to any gene: 8. This CDR3 region has 16 residues. The CDR3 region is CASSSSGRIRTDTQYF. CDR3 DNA: TGTGCCAGTAGTTCTAGCGGGAGAATAAGAACAGATACGCAGTATTTT.

This chain connects TRBV28 to TRBJ1-2, with D hard to call. Trimming took off 5 bases at V and 7 bases at J, with 8 bases between the two ends. The CDR3 is 11 amino acids. Germline loops: CDR1 MDHEN, CDR2 SYDVKM. The CDR3 region is CASSEYSGYTF. The CDR3 DNA reads TGTGCCAGCAGTGAGTACAGTGGCTACACCTTC.

V is TRBV10-3 and J is TRBJ2-3; possibly TRBD2 for D (6 bases). The CDR3 loop spans 18 amino acids. The germline gives CDR1 ENHRY, CDR2 SYGVKD. This chain's CDR3 is CAIRGKGTGQRYTDTQYF. DNA for the CDR3: TGTGCTATCCGGGGGAAGGGGACCGGCCAGCGGTACACAGATACGCAGTATTTT.

Comment on this clone: One end of the junction is discordant with germline, which a read error may explain. The chain employs TRBV5-1 and TRBJ1-1, with 8 positions matching TRBD1. The CDR3 consists of 14 residues. Germline values: CDR1 SGHRS, CDR2 YFSETQ. The CDR3 loop is CASRLDRERGEAFF. CDR3 coding DNA: TGCGCCAGCAGGTTGGACAGGGAAAGGGGTGAAGCTTTCTTT. The full variable domain, its missing parts supplied by reference TRBV5-1 and TRBJ1-1, is KAGVTQTPRYLIKTRGQQVTLSCSPISGHRSVSWYQQTPGQGLQFLFEYFSETQRNKGNFPGRFSGRQFSNSRSEMNVSTLELGDSALYLCASRLDRERGEAFFGQGTRLTVV.